This entry is about one TCR beta chain. Its antigen is still unknown. Unmatched junction bases numbered 10, after V lost 5 bases and J lost 5 bases. The CDR3 runs to 16 residues. Germline-derived CDR1 and CDR2 are SGHTA and FQGNSA. As to time point: longitudinal time-point 3. The data originate from a study of neurological immune-mediated disorders. Study-wide results and caveats: While HTLV-1-associated myelopathy showed the greatest TCR clonal expansion, multiple sclerosis showed the least, falling below healthy controls.

Each CDR3 protein is one row after TCRdb ran MiXCR on the 5' RACE reads. The sample yields roughly 100,000 distinct CDR3 sequences, about a tenth seen once. The chain uses TRBV7-2 and TRBJ2-5; TRBD2 matches at 11 bases. Material for sequencing was PBMCs. The receptor comes from a female donor with HTLV-1-associated myelopathy (HAM/TSP). CDR3 DNA: TGTGCCAGCAGCCAGGCACTAGCGGGGGTCCTGGAGACCCAGTACTTC. Residues: CASSQALAGVLETQYF.